The clone carrying this T cell receptor beta chain was observed once. A much more abundant neighbour one base away suggests this may be a read error. Researchers prepared the TCRbeta library using unique molecular identifiers, the study reports. One entry per CDR3 protein, called by TCRdb with MiXCR from the PCR reads. This table has some 240,000 distinct CDR3 sequences, around 12% appearing once. The source of the sample is a study of T-cell reconstitution after alpha-beta-depleted transplantation in children. The CDR3 is 16 residues long. Germline V gives CDR1 DFQATT, CDR2 SNEGSKA (reference sequence).

This TCR derives from a human donor who donated a stem cell graft to a child with acute lymphoblastic leukemia. The rearrangement links TRBV20-1 to TRBJ2-5; D may be TRBD1 (6 bases). The sequencing used PBMCs from the stem cell graft donor, collected from the stem cell graft. The CDR3 DNA follows: TGCTGTGCCAAAGGGCTTTCAGGGGCTTTCCAAGAGACCCAGTACTTC. It translates to CCAKGLSGAFQETQYF.